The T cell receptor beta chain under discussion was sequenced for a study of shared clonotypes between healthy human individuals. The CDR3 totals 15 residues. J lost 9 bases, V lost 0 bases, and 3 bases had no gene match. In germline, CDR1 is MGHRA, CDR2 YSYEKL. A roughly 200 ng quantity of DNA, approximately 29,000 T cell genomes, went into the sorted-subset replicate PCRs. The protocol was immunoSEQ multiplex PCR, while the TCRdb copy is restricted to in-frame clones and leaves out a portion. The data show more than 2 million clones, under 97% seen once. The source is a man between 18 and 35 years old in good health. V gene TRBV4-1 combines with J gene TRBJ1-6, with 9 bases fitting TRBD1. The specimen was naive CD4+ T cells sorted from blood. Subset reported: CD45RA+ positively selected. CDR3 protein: CASSQDPGQGSPLHF. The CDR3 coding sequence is TGCGCCAGCAGCCAAGATCCGGGACAGGGTTCACCCCTCCACTTT.